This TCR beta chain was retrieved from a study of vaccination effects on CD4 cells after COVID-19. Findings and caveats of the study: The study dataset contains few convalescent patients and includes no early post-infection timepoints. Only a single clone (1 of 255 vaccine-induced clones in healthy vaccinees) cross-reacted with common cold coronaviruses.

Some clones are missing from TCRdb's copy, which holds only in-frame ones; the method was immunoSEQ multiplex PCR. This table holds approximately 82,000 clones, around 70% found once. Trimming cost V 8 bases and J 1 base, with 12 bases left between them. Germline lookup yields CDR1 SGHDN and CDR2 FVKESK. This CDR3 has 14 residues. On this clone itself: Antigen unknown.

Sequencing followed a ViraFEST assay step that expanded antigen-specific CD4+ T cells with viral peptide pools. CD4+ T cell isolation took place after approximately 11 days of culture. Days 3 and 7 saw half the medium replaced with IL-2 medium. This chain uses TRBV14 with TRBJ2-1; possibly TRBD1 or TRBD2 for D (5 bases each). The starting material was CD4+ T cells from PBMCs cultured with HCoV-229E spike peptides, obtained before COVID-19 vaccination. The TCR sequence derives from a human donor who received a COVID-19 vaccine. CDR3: CASGGWGSYNEQFF. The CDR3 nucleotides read TGTGCCAGCGGGGGTTGGGGGTCCTACAATGAGCAGTTCTTC.